A single sample is the source of the 18 T cell receptor beta chains below, sequenced in a study of T cell responses to AZD1222 COVID-19 vaccine. Profiled with immunoSEQ multiplex PCR; TCRdb holds only in-frame clones, not every one. The sample lists about 130,000 clones; 90% were seen once. The material sequenced was peripheral blood, taken on day 0 of MenACWY control vaccination. The receptors stem from an adult in good health.

The J gene is TRBJ2-7, the V gene TRBV27; D is unresolved. CDR1 and CDR2 (germline): MNHEY, SMNVEV (reference sequence). The V gene lost 0 bases and the J gene lost 2 bases, with 8 bases spanning the gap. The CDR3 runs 14 residues. DNA of the CDR3: TGTGCCAGCAGTTTATCTATCCAGGCCTACGAGCAGTACTTC. Amino acid sequence: CASSLSIQAYEQYF.

This sequence joins TRBV27 and TRBJ2-5; 9 bases fit TRBD2. The CDR3 spans 13 residues. CDR1 and CDR2 (germline): MNHEY, SMNVEV (reference sequence). J was trimmed by 5 bases and V by 3 bases; bases with no gene match: 1. CDR3 sequence reads: CASSFAGGETQYF. CDR3 bases: TGTGCCAGCAGTTTCGCGGGAGGGGAGACCCAGTACTTC.

V gene TRBV9 combines with J gene TRBJ1-2; D remains unclear. Per the germline V gene, CDR1 is SGDLS and CDR2 is YYNGEE. The CDR3 is 14 amino acids. V lost 3 bases and J lost 4, with 13 bases in between. The CDR3 nucleotides are TGTGCCAGCAGCGCCCGTGCCGAAAGCTATGGCTACACCTTC. This codes for CASSARAESYGYTF.

The chain combines TRBV7-9 with TRBJ2-1; 9 positions match TRBD2. The junction had 6 bases not matched to a gene; V was cut back by 10 bases and J by 2 bases. CDR1 is SEHNR, CDR2 FQNEAQ, per germline (reference sequence). The length of the CDR3 is 14 residues. This CDR3 is CATPIAGAYNEQFF. The CDR3 DNA reads TGTGCCACCCCTATAGCGGGAGCCTACAATGAGCAGTTCTTC.

The CDR3 coding sequence is TGTGCCAGCAGCTTAGGCGGGTTGGACTATGGCTACACCTTC. It is translated as CASSLGGLDYGYTF. The J gene is TRBJ1-2, the V gene TRBV7-9; D is uncertain. Trimming removed 1 base at V and 3 bases at J, with 9 bases between. Looked up from germline, CDR1 is SEHNR and CDR2 is FQNEAQ (reference sequence). The CDR3 runs to 14 residues. Full variable domain (outside the CDR3, taken from reference TRBV7-9 and TRBJ1-2): DTGVSQNPRHKITKRGQNVTFRCDPISEHNRLYWYRQTLGQGPEFLTYFQNEAQLEKSRLLSDRFSAERPKGSFSTLEIQRTEQGDSAMYLCASSLGGLDYGYTFGSGTRLTVV.

This rearrangement joins TRBV10-3 to TRBJ1-1; 10 nucleotides align to TRBD1. The CDR3 consists of 14 residues. With 8 bases clipped from V and 0 bases from J, the junction kept 3 bases outside the gene matches. Germline assignment: CDR1 ENHRY and CDR2 SYGVKD. CDR3 coding DNA: TGTGCCATCGGACAGGGGGACCTGAACACTGAAGCTTTCTTT. Protein: CAIGQGDLNTEAFF.

The CDR3 is CASSESGTRSGNTIYF. CDR3 in DNA: TGTGCCAGCAGTGAATCAGGGACTAGGAGTGGAAACACCATATATTTT. The chain uses TRBV2 and TRBJ1-3; D may be TRBD1 (5 bases). V shed 2 bases and J shed 3 bases, with 14 bases lying between them. The V gene's germline CDR1 is SNHLY and CDR2 FYNNEI. The CDR3 is made up of 16 amino acids. Full variable domain (remainder filled in from reference TRBV2 and TRBJ1-3): EPEVTQTPSHQVTQMGQEVILRCVPISNHLYFYWYRQILGQKVEFLVSFYNNEISEKSEIFDDQFSVERPDGSNFTLKIRSTKLEDSAMYFCASSESGTRSGNTIYFGEGSWLTVV.

CDR3: CASSLAGTGGVGANVLTF. The CDR3 DNA reads TGTGCCAGCAGCTTGGCCGGGACAGGGGGCGTTGGGGCCAACGTCCTGACTTTC. V usage is TRBV5-4 and J usage is TRBJ2-6; 12 bases agree with TRBD1. CDR1 and CDR2 from the germline V gene are SGHNT and YYREEE (reference sequence). CDR3 size: 18 residues. V gave up 0 bases and J gave up 3 bases; unmatched junction bases: 4.

V and J are TRBV7-2 and TRBJ2-1, with 12 bases fitting TRBD2. The CDR3 is made up of 16 amino acids. The trim removed 5 bases at V and 4 bases at J, leaving 6 bases unmatched. From germline, CDR1 is SGHTA and CDR2 FQGNSA. The CDR3 region is CASSPGLAGLYNEQFF. CDR3 in DNA: TGTGCCAGCAGCCCTGGACTAGCGGGGCTTTACAATGAGCAGTTCTTC.

This chain uses TRBV27 with TRBJ1-2; no definite D call. Germline lookup yields CDR1 MNHEY and CDR2 SMNVEV (reference sequence). The CDR3 has 13 amino acids. The V end was cut by 6 bases, the J end by 4 bases, with 12 bases between. CDR3 DNA sequence: TGTGCCAGCAGCCTCTCGCCCCCCTATGGCTACACCTTC. The encoded protein is CASSLSPPYGYTF.

The V and J genes are TRBV7-8 and TRBJ1-6; a possible D gene is TRBD1 (6 bases). The germline V and J ends were trimmed by 5 bases and 6 bases, with 8 bases remaining between them. The germline CDR1 and CDR2 sequences are SGHVS and FQNEAQ. There are 13 residues in the CDR3. CDR3 residues: CASSGGANSPLHF. The CDR3 DNA sequence: TGTGCCAGCAGCGGGGGGGCTAATTCACCCCTCCACTTT.

This rearrangement joins TRBV19 to TRBJ2-5; 8 bases align to TRBD2. V shed 6 bases, J shed 4 bases, and the junction held 7 bases outside the gene matches. The CDR3 covers 14 residues. The V gene's germline CDR1 is LNHDA and CDR2 SQIVND (reference sequence). CDR3 sequence: CASRSSGKGETQYF. In DNA, the CDR3 is TGTGCCAGTAGAAGTAGCGGGAAAGGAGAGACCCAGTACTTC.

The chain has TRBV19 and TRBJ1-6, with unresolved D. V dropped 3 bases and J dropped 1 base, with 13 bases sitting between them. This CDR3 contains 17 residues. The V gene's germline CDR1 is LNHDA and CDR2 SQIVND (reference sequence). The CDR3 DNA reads as TGTGCCAGTAGTATCCGGATCGAGGTTTCCTATAATTCACCCCTCCACTTT. Its translation is CASSIRIEVSYNSPLHF.

Comment on this clone: This CDR3 is also generated by other DNA sequences in the sample. The rearrangement uses TRBV19 and TRBJ2-1; 10 nucleotides line up with TRBD2. Trimming at V came to 2 bases and at J to 5 bases, leaving 3 bases not matched to a gene. The germline V gene has CDR1 LNHDA and CDR2 SQIVND (reference sequence). The CDR3 loop spans 15 amino acids. CDR3 sequence (DNA): TGTGCCAGTAGTATACTAGCGGGAGCGGACAATGAGCAGTTCTTC. It encodes CASSILAGADNEQFF.

The gene calls are TRBV7-6 and TRBJ1-1; tentative D call: TRBD1 (5 bases). The germline gives CDR1 SGHVS, CDR2 FNYEAQ. Trimming cost V 4 bases and J 2 bases, with 11 bases left between them. The CDR3 is made up of 14 amino acids. CDR3 DNA sequence: TGTGCCAGCAGCTACTCGGGACTAAACACTGAAGCTTTCTTT. Translation gives CASSYSGLNTEAFF.

This chain links TRBV5-1 with TRBJ1-1; no reliable D call. The V gene's germline CDR1 is SGHRS and CDR2 YFSETQ. The V end was cut by 0 bases, the J end by 0 bases, with 9 bases between. The CDR3 contains 15 residues. CDR3 protein: CASSLGSTLNTEAFF. The CDR3, as DNA: TGCGCCAGCAGCTTGGGGTCCACTTTGAACACTGAAGCTTTCTTT.

The chain recombines TRBV30 with TRBJ2-1; 7 positions match TRBD2. After removal of 2 bases from V and 2 bases from J, the junction contained 6 bases not matched to a gene. This CDR3 comprises 15 residues. Per the germline V gene, CDR1 is GTSNPN and CDR2 is SVGIG (reference sequence). The CDR3 loop reads CAWSSGEGPYNEQFF. CDR3 nucleotide sequence: TGTGCCTGGAGTTCGGGGGAGGGGCCCTACAATGAGCAGTTCTTC.

The rearrangement uses TRBV18 and TRBJ2-3, with D possibly being TRBD1 (5 bases). The V gene's germline CDR1 is KGHSH and CDR2 LQKENI. The length of the CDR3 is 14 residues. V was pared by 6 bases and J by 0 bases, with 10 bases between. The CDR3 DNA reads as TGTGCCAGCTCGCCCGACAGCAGCACAGATACGCAGTATTTT. It yields the protein CASSPDSSTDTQYF.